Following are 10 T cell receptor beta chains from one sample sequenced in a study of vaccination and CD4 T cells after COVID-19 (dated by TCRdb to 2021 to 2024). This specimen's treatment or condition label, interpreted: approximately 9-day PBMC culture with coronavirus spike peptide pools or control peptides (ViraFEST assay). CD4+ T cells from unexposed donors were collected before the COVID-19 pandemic (2011-2018). Libraries were prepared through PCR. Instrument used: Illumina iSeq 100. TCR sequencing of DNA from cultured CD4+ T cells used the Oncomine TCR Beta short-read assay at the Johns Hopkins FTIC core. The raw public data were reprocessed by TCRdb itself: fastp quality trimming at Q25, MiXCR clonotype calling, in-frame beta chains only. Entries are consolidated by CDR3 protein sequence, retaining the most common genes and DNA. Present in this sample are approximately 6,900 distinct CDR3 sequences, over 20% of which were seen just once. Approximately 30% of the sample lies in the top ten.

No antigens are known for them. The sequenced material came from CD4+ T cells from blood, cultured in vitro. These receptors originate from a human donor in good health.

The chain links TRBV6-1 to TRBJ2-7; D might be TRBD1 (6 bases). The CDR3 runs 13 residues. V was trimmed by 3 bases and J by 3 bases, leaving 9 bases between them. Per germline, CDR1 MNHNS and CDR2 SASEGT. CDR3 sequence reads: CASSDATGYEQYF. The CDR3 DNA reads as TGTGCCAGCAGTGATGCGACAGGCTACGAGCAGTACTTC.

By sample fraction, this clonotype is medium-sized. The genes are TRBV7-9 and TRBJ1-5, with D unclear. This CDR3 comprises 14 residues. V lost 1 base, J lost 2 bases, and 6 bases lay in between. Germline assignment: CDR1 SEHNR and CDR2 FQNEAQ (reference sequence). The CDR3 nucleotides read TGTGCCAGCAGCTTAGGAGACGGCAATCAGCCCCAGCATTTT. This codes for CASSLGDGNQPQHF.

The table lists this clonotype with a few counts. V gene TRBV20-1 combines with J gene TRBJ1-3; a possible D gene is TRBD1 (5 bases). The CDR3 loop spans 14 amino acids. V lost 8 bases and J lost 0, with 14 bases in between. The germline V gene has CDR1 DFQATT and CDR2 SNEGSKA (reference sequence). The CDR3 here is CSTPGPSSGNTIYF. CDR3 nucleotides: TGCAGTACCCCGGGACCGAGCTCTGGAAACACCATATATTTT.

The chain carries TRBV6-1 and TRBJ2-5; 7 bases match TRBD2. The CDR3 spans 14 residues. Trimming cost V 2 bases and J 9 bases; bases outside gene matches: 9. CDR1 MNHNS and CDR2 SASEGT come from the germline V gene. Here the CDR3 DNA reads TGTGCCAGCAGTGAAACTACCGGCAGCGGGGCCCAGTACTTC. Translation: CASSETTGSGAQYF.

Regarding this clonotype: One junction end disagrees with the germline gene, perhaps due to a read error. The CDR3 region is CASGLGQTYGYTF. Here the CDR3 DNA reads TGCGCCAGCGGCTTGGGACAGACCTATGGCTACACCTTC. This chain uses TRBV5-1 with TRBJ1-2; TRBD1 agrees at 7 bases. CDR3 size: 13 residues. Germline loops: CDR1 SGHRS, CDR2 YFSETQ.

The chain links TRBV6-1 to TRBJ2-2, with 7 bases lining up with TRBD2. CDR1 is MNHNS, CDR2 SASEGT, per germline. The CDR3 sequence is 14 residues long. Unmatched junction bases numbered 8, after V lost 8 bases and J lost 5 bases. The CDR3 bases are TGTGCCAGCTCGGAGACTAGCATTACCGGGGAGCTGTTTTTT. Its translation: CASSETSITGELFF.

This clonotype was seen a few times. The chain recombines TRBV6-5 with TRBJ2-5, with D possibly matching TRBD1 (5 bases). Germline V CDR1 and CDR2: MNHEY, SVGAGI. The CDR3 extends over 14 amino acids. Trimming took 0 bases from V and 1 from J, leaving 6 bases between them. The CDR3 sequence is CASSYSTAQETQYF. For the CDR3, the DNA is TGTGCCAGCAGTTACTCGACAGCCCAAGAGACCCAGTACTTC.

This clonotype was seen more than once but under ten times. One junction end disagrees with the germline gene, perhaps due to a read error. The J gene is TRBJ1-2, the V gene TRBV7-6; tentatively, D is TRBD1 (5 bases). This CDR3 contains 12 residues. The germline V gene encodes CDR1 SGHVS and CDR2 FNYEAQ. The CDR3 protein is CASSLGTYGYTF. Written as DNA, the CDR3 is TGTGCCAGCAGTTTAGGGACCTATGGCTACACCTTC. Full variable domain (outside the CDR3, taken from reference TRBV7-6 and TRBJ1-2): GAGVSQSPRYKVTKRGQDVALRCDPISGHVSLYWYRQALGQGPEFLTYFNYEAQQDKSGLPNDRFSAERPEGSISTLTIQRTEQRDSAMYRCASSLGTYGYTFGSGTRLTVV.

This clonotype was seen only a few times. This chain joins TRBV7-9 and TRBJ1-6; D is possibly TRBD1 (6 bases). This CDR3 contains 16 residues. The germline V gene has CDR1 SEHNR and CDR2 FQNEAQ (reference sequence). Trimming took off 6 bases at V and 7 bases at J, with 19 bases between the two ends. The CDR3 reads CASSLIRTEENSPLHF. The CDR3 region has the DNA TGTGCCAGCAGTCTTATAAGGACAGAAGAAAATTCACCCCTCCACTTT.

Concerning this clonotype: At one of its ends the junction is not consistent with the germline gene, which may arise from a read error. V gene TRBV6-1 combines with J gene TRBJ1-4; D gene uncertain. The CDR3 totals 12 residues. The germline V gene encodes CDR1 MNHNS and CDR2 SASEGT. CDR3 DNA sequence: TGTGCCATCAGTGACCTCCACGAAAAACTGTTTTTT. Protein: CAISDLHEKLFF.